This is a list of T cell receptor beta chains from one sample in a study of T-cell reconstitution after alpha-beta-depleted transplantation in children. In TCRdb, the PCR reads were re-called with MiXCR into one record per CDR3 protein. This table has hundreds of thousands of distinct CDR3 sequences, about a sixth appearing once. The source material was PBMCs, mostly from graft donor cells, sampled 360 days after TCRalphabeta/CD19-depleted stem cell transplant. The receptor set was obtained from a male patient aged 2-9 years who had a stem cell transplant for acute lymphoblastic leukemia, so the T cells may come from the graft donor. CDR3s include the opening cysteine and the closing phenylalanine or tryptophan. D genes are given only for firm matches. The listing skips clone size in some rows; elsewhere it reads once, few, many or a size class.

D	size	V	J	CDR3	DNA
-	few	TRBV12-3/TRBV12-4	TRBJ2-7	CASSLGRQVSQYF	TGTGCCAGCAGTTTAGGACGACAGGTTTCGCAGTACTTC
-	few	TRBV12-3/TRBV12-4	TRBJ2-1	CASTPLAFYNEQFF	TGTGCCAGCACCCCTCTAGCGTTTTACAATGAGCAGTTCTTC
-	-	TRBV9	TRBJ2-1	CASSVDGTPIYQQFF	TGTGCCAGCAGCGTCGACGGGACTCCCATTTATCAGCAGTTCTTC
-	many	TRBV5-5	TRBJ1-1	CASSLGTTEAFF	TGTGCCAGCAGCTTGGGGACCACTGAAGCTTTCTTT
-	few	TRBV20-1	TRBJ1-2	CSARDFTGNYGYTF	TGCAGTGCTAGAGACTTTACAGGGAACTATGGCTACACCTTC
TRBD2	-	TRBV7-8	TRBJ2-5	CASALVLLAAWETQYF	TGTGCCAGCGCTCTAGTACTACTAGCGGCCTGGGAGACCCAGTACTTC
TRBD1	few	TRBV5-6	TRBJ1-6	CASSLRTGVLGSPLHF	TGTGCCAGCAGCTTGAGGACAGGGGTATTGGGGTCACCCCTCCACTTT
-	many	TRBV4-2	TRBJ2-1	CASSQDSNRVSEQFF	TGTGCCAGCAGCCAAGATTCGAACAGGGTGAGTGAGCAGTTCTTC
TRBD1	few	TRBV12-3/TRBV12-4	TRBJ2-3	CASSFTGGADTQYF	TGTGCCAGCAGTTTCACAGGGGGCGCAGATACGCAGTATTTT
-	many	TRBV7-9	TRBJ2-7	CASSPSQEQYF	TGTGCCAGCAGCCCATCTCAGGAGCAGTACTTC
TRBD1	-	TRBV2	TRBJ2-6	CASSGTGGGGANVLTF	TGTGCCAGCAGTGGGACAGGGGGCGGCGGGGCCAACGTCCTGACTTTC
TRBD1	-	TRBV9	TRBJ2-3	CASSVLGDRTDTQYF	TGTGCCAGCAGCGTGCTGGGGGACAGAACAGATACGCAGTATTTT
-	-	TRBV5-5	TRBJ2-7	CASTPKTEDYEQYF	TGTGCCAGCACCCCTAAGACAGAAGATTACGAGCAGTACTTC
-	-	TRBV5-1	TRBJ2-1	CASSLAEASFQWEQFF	TGCGCCAGCAGCTTGGCCGAGGCTAGTTTTCAATGGGAGCAGTTCTTC
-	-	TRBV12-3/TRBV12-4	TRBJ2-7	CASSLWGYGYEQYF	TGTGCCAGCAGTTTATGGGGGTACGGCTACGAGCAGTACTTC
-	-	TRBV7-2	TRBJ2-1	CASSLEGYGNNEQFF	TGTGCCAGCAGCTTAGAAGGGTACGGGAACAATGAGCAGTTCTTC
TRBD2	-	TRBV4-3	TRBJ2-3	CASSQELVRGGDTQYF	TGCGCCAGCAGCCAAGAGTTAGTGCGCGGGGGGGATACGCAGTATTTT
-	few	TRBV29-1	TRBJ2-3	CSGTPHNTDTQYF	TGCAGCGGGACGCCACATAACACAGATACGCAGTATTTT
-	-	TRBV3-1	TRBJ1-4	CASSQVRGSEKLFF	TGTGCCAGCAGCCAAGTAAGGGGGAGTGAAAAACTGTTTTTT
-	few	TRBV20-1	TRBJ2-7	CSAAPYDEQYF	TGCAGTGCTGCCCCCTACGACGAGCAGTACTTC
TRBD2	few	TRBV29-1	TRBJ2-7	CSVVLAGAGRLGWQYF	TGCAGCGTTGTCCTAGCGGGAGCGGGACGACTAGGGTGGCAGTACTTC
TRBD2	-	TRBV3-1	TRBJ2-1	CASSQGPSGRADYNEQFF	TGTGCCAGCAGCCAAGGTCCTAGCGGGAGGGCCGACTACAATGAGCAGTTCTTC
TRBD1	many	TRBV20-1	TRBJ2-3	CSAAPPGQGFVNTQYF	TGCAGTGCTGCCCCACCGGGACAGGGGTTCGTAAATACGCAGTATTTT
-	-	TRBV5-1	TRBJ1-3	CASSLAGYNSYSGNTIYF	TGCGCCAGCAGCTTGGCCGGGTACAACAGTTACTCTGGAAACACCATATATTTT
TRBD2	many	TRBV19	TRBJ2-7	CASSPSGDSYEQYF	TGTGCCAGTAGTCCTAGCGGAGACTCCTACGAGCAGTACTTC
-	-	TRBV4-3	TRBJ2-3	CASSQAAKITDTQYF	TGCGCCAGCAGCCAAGCAGCAAAAATCACAGATACGCAGTATTTT
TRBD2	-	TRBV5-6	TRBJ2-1	CASSLASGRAYNEQFF	TGTGCCAGCAGCTTGGCCAGCGGGAGGGCCTACAATGAGCAGTTCTTC
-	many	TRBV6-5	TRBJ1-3	CASGQASGNTIYF	TGTGCCAGCGGGCAGGCCTCTGGAAACACCATATATTTT
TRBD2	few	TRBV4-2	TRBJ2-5	CASSQGVGLAGGRSVGETQYF	TGTGCCAGCAGCCAAGGAGTGGGACTAGCGGGAGGTAGGAGTGTAGGAGAGACCCAGTACTTC
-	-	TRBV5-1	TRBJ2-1	CASSFGVGLSYNEQFF	TGCGCCAGCAGCTTCGGAGTGGGACTCTCCTACAATGAGCAGTTCTTC
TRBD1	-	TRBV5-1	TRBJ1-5	CASSLGGTVWNQPQHF	TGCGCCAGCAGCCTGGGGGGGACAGTTTGGAATCAGCCCCAGCATTTT
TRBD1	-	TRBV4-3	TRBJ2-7	CASSQDRTGAYEQYF	TGCGCCAGCAGCCAAGACAGGACAGGAGCCTACGAGCAGTACTTC
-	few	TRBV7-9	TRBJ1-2	CASSLAHWRAVGYTF	TGTGCCAGCAGCTTAGCCCATTGGAGGGCGGTCGGCTACACCTTC
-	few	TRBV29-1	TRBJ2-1	CSVESPGARGELSNEQFF	TGCAGCGTTGAATCCCCGGGGGCAAGGGGGGAGTTAAGCAATGAGCAGTTCTTC
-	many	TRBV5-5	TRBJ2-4	CASSLTANIQYF	TGTGCCAGCAGCCTGACAGCAAACATTCAGTACTTC
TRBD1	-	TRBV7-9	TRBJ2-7	CASSLAQLDRYYEQYF	TGTGCCAGCAGCTTAGCGCAATTGGACAGGTACTACGAGCAGTACTTC
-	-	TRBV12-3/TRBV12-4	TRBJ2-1	CASSLSGYRGRVYNEQFF	TGTGCCAGCAGCCTTAGTGGCTACAGGGGGAGGGTCTACAATGAGCAGTTCTTC
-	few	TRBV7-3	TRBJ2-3	CASSPFGRGPLTDTQYF	TGTGCCAGCAGCCCCTTCGGGCGGGGACCTCTCACAGATACGCAGTATTTT
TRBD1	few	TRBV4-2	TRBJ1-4	CASSQRFRGQGDEKLFF	TGTGCCAGCAGCCAACGCTTCAGGGGGCAAGGTGATGAAAAACTGTTTTTT
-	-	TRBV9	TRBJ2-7	CASSVGSLGEQYF	TGTGCCAGCAGCGTAGGCAGTCTGGGCGAGCAGTACTTC